This TCR beta chain emerged from a study of regulatory T cells in long-lasting Graves disease. Study context: Graves' patients, diagnosed recently, had received antithyroid drugs under 3 months.

TCR beta libraries were built with iRepertoire HTBI primers and Arm-PCR of CDR3 regions. Original data processing: Looking across samples, the authors found some 67 TRBV and 12 to 15 TRBJ segments. TCRdb redid the calling of the multiplex PCR reads with MiXCR, one entry per CDR3 protein. Clone size and V and J calls follow TCRdb, not the original study. The sample shows a few hundred thousand distinct CDR3 sequences, approximately 15% of them seen only once. Time point defined: newly diagnosed GD, antithyroid drugs for less than 3 months. The TCR library used RNA extracted from PBMCs. Peripheral blood, about 9 milliliters of it, was drawn into EDTA tubes. Deletions cut 1 base from V and 7 bases from J, with 10 bases between. The CDR3 length is 13 residues. The sample was also reused in another study, on T cells in Graves' hyperthyroidism and ophthalmopathy. This second report adds: Separating ophthalmopathy from stable hyperthyroidism was achieved by a 13 V-J model.

V and J are TRBV12-3 or TRBV12-4 and TRBJ1-2, with TRBD1 as a possible D gene (5 bases). The receptor was isolated from a man in his forties with Graves disease. Sample: peripheral blood mononuclear cells (PBMCs), taken at new diagnosis, from a patient treated with antithyroid drugs. For the CDR3, the DNA is TGTGCCAGCAGTTTAGACGGGACTTTTGGCTACACCTTC. Translated: CASSLDGTFGYTF.